Detailed here is one TCR beta chain. In its sample, this clonotype was seen many times. Which antigen it targets is not known. Base qualities are missing; no much larger clone stands one base away. The data belong to a study of identical twins (dated by TCRdb to the mid-2010s). Concerning the study at large: The study deep-sequenced TCR alpha and beta repertoires from monozygotic twins, unrelated adults of various ages and cord blood to test whether fetal clonotypes persist. To rule out contamination, the twin experiments were replicated at different times with different library preparation protocols. Results the study describes overall, beyond this receptor: Because the same donors could not be followed over many years, the conclusions relied on cross-sectional statistical analysis. Fewer insertions were carried by abundant cord blood beta clonotypes; a weaker similar trend was observed in young adult naive repertoires, while no such trend was observed in memory repertoires. Compared with coincidental sharing between unrelated individuals, an excess of low generation-probability sequences was observed among out-of-frame TCR alpha sequences shared between twins. The excess sharing between twins in beta out-of-frame sequences was weaker because fewer shared sequences reduced the signal-to-noise ratio. Out-of-frame TCR alpha sharing in monozygotic twins was systematically underestimated by recombination models, whereas sharing between unrelated individuals was in agreement with the recombination models. Invariant T cells such as MAIT and iNKT could partly confound zero-insertion analyses, although diverse VJ usage argued against such confounding for most clonotypes.

Every donor was a healthy Caucasian. The twin cohort consisted of three pairs of female monozygotic twins, all aged about 18 to 30 years. Positive isolation kits from Invitrogen were used to isolate CD4+ and CD8+ T cell populations. The cysteine opens and the phenylalanine closes a CDR3 of 15 amino acids. Solely the CDR3 DNA is kept, with 45 bases framed from the first base. Trimming takes 4 bases off V and 1 base off J; junction bases not matched to a gene: 4. CDR1 and CDR2, per the germline V gene, are ENHRY and SYGVKD. Library method: 5' RACE. Sequencing took place on an Illumina HiSeq 2000. A universal primer binding site was introduced by template switching, and a unique molecular identifier was present in the final cDNA, enabling accurate counting of TCR cDNA molecules. First-strand cDNA for TCR alpha and beta chains was synthesized from specific primers in the conserved constant-segment region. To control for contamination, every cDNA library carried two barcodes: a SMART-Mk sample barcode plus Illumina barcodes. Two successive PCR steps introduced TruSeq adapter sequences along with Illumina sample barcodes. TCR alpha and beta cDNA libraries were sequenced on the Illumina HiSeq platform with custom primers. Turning to the authors' computational methods: Raw reads were processed with MiGEC to extract unique molecular identifiers, and MiXCR was used to determine CDR3 positions. For each individual, recombination models were inferred using an EM algorithm with the repgenHMM and IGoR tools. The analysis of shared clonotypes was done with the tcR package in R, with sharing normalized by the product of cloneset sizes. To study raw recombination free of thymic and clonal selection effects, out-of-frame nonproductive sequences were analyzed. TCRdb reworked the public reads: Q25 trimming with fastp, MiXCR clone assembly, productive beta chains retained. Rows merge per CDR3 protein into single entries with the most common DNA and genes. Clone size and V and J calls follow TCRdb, not the original study. This sample gives some 500,000 distinct CDR3 sequences in total; about 13% of them show up just once. Of the sample, approximately 1% falls within the top ten clones.

These data are also associated with another study on yellow fever vaccine responses in identical twins. The second paper states: The T cell response to vaccination in identical twins was reported by the authors to appear partly convergent and partly personalized. In identical twins, the study followed T cell clones that responded to the vaccine with precision.

The material sequenced was CD4+ T cells sorted from blood. The sequence was obtained from a woman in her late teens or twenties in good health. The chain couples TRBV10-3 to TRBJ2-3; 8 central bases correspond to TRBD2. The DNA is TGTGCCATCAGTGCTGGAGCGGGGGGCACAGATACGCAGTATTTT. This sequence encodes CAISAGAGGTDTQYF.